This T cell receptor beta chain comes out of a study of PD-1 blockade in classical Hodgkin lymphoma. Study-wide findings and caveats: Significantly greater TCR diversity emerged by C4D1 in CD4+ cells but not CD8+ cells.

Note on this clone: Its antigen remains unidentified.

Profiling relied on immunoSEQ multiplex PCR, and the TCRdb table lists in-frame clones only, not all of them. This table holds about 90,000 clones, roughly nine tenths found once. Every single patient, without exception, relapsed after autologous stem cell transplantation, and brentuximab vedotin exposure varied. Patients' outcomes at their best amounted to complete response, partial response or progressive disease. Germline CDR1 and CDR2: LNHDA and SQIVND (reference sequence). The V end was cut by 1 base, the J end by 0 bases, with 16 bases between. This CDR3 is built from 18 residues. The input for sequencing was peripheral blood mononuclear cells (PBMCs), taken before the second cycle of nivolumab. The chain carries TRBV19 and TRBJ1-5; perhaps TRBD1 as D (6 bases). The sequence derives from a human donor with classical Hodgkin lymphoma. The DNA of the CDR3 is TGTGCCAGTAGTATAGCCTTATCACAGGGCTATAGCAATCAGCCCCAGCATTTT. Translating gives CASSIALSQGYSNQPQHF. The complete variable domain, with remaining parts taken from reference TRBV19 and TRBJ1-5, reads DGGITQSPKYLFRKEGQNVTLSCEQNLNHDAMYWYRQDPGQGLRLIYYSQIVNDFQKGDIAEGYSVSREKKESFPLTVTSAQKNPTAFYLCASSIALSQGYSNQPQHFGDGTRLSIL.